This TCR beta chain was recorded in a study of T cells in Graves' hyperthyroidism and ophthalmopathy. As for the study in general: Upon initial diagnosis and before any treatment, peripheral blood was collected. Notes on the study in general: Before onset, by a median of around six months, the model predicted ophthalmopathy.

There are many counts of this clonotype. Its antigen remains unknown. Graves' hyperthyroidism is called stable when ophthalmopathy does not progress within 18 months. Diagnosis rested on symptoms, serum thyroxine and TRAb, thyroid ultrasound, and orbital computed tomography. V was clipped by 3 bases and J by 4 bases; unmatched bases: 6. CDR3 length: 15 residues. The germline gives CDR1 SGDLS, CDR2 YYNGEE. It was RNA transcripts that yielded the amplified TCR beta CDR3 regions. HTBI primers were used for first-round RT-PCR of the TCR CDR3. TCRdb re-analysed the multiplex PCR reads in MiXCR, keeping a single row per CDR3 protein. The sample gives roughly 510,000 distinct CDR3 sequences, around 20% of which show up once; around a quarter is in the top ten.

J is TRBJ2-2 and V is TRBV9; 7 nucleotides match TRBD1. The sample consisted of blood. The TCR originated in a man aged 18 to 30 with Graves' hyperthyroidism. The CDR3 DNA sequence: TGTGCCAGCAGCGACGGACAGGTGGGCACCGGGGAGCTGTTTTTT. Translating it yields CASSDGQVGTGELFF.